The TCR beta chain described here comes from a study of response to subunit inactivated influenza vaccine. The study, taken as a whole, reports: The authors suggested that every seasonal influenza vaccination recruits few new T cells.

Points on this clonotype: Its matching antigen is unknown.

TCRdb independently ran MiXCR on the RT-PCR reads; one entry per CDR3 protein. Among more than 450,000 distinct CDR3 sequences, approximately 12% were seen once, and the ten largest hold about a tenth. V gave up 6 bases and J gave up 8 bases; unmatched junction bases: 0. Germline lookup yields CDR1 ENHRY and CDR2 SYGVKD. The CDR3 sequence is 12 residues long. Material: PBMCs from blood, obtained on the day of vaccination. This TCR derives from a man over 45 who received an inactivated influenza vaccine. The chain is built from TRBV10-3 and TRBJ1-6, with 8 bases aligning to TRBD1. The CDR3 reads CAIRDRDSPLHF. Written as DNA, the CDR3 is TGTGCCATCAGGGACAGGGATTCACCCCTCCACTTT.